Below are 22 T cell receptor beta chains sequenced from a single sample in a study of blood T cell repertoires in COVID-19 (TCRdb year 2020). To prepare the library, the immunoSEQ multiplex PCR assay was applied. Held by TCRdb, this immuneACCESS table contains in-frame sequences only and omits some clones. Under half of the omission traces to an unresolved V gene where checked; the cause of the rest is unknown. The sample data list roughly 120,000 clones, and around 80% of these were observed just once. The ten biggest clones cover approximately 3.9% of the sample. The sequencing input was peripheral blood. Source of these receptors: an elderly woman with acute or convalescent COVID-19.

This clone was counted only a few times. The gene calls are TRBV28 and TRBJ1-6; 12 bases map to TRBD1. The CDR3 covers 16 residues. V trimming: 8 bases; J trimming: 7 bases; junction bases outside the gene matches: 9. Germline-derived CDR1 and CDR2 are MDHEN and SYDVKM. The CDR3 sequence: CASLLGQGARNSPLHF. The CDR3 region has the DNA TGTGCCAGCTTGTTGGGACAGGGGGCGAGGAATTCACCCCTCCACTTT.

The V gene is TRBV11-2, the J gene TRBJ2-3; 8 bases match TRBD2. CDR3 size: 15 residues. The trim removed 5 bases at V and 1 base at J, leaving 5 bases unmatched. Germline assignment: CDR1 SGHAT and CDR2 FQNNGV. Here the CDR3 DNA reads TGTGCCAGCAGCCCCCTAGCGGGCCGCACAGATACGCAGTATTTT. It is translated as CASSPLAGRTDTQYF.

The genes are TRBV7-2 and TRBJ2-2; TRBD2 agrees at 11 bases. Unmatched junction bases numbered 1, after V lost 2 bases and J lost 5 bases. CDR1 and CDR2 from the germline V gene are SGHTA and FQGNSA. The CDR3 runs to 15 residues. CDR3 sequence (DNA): TGTGCCAGCAGCTTAACTAGCGGGAGAACCGGGGAGCTGTTTTTT. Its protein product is CASSLTSGRTGELFF. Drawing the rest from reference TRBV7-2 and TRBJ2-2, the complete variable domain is GAGVSQSPSNKVTEKGKDVELRCDPISGHTALYWYRQSLGQGLEFLIYFQGNSAPDKSGLPSDRFSAERTGGSVSTLTIQRTQQEDSAVYLCASSLTSGRTGELFFGEGSRLTVL.

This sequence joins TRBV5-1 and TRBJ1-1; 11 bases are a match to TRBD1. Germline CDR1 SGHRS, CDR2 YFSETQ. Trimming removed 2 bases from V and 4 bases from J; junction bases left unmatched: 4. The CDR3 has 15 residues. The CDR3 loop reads CASSLGQGAGTEAFF. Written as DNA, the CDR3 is TGCGCCAGCAGCTTAGGACAGGGGGCTGGCACTGAAGCTTTCTTT.

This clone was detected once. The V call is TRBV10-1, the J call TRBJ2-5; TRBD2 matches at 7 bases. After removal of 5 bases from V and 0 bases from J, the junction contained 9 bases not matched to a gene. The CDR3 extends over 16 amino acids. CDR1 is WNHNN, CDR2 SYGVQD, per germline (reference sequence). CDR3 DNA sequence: TGCGCCAGCAGTATAGGACTAGGAATGAACCAAGAGACCCAGTACTTC. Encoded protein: CASSIGLGMNQETQYF.

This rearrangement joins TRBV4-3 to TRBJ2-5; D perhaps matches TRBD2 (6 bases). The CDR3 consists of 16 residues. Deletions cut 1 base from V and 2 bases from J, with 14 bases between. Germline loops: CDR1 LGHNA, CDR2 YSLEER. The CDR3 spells CASSQGRASGQETQYF. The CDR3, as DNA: TGCGCCAGCAGCCAAGGGAGGGCCAGCGGGCAAGAGACCCAGTACTTC.

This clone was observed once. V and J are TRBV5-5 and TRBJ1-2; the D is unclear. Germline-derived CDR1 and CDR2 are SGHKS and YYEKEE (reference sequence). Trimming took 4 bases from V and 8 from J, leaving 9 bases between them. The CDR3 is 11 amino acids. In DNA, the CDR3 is TGTGCCAGCAGCGTGAGGTCCGGCTACACCTTC. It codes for CASSVRSGYTF.

The CDR3 DNA reads TGTGCCAGCTCACCACCTGGACTAGCGGGAGGCCAAGAGACCCAGTACTTC. It translates to CASSPPGLAGGQETQYF. The chain is built from TRBV18 and TRBJ2-5; 14 positions agree with TRBD2. V lost 0 bases and J lost 1; bases outside the gene matches: 1. Germline CDR1 and CDR2: KGHSH and LQKENI. There are 17 residues in the CDR3.

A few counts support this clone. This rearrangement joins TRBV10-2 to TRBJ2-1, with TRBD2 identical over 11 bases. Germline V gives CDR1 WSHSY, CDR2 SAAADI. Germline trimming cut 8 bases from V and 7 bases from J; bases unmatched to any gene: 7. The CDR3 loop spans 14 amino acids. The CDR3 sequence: CASRSGRDVNEQFF. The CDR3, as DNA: TGCGCCAGCCGTAGCGGGAGGGATGTGAATGAGCAGTTCTTC.

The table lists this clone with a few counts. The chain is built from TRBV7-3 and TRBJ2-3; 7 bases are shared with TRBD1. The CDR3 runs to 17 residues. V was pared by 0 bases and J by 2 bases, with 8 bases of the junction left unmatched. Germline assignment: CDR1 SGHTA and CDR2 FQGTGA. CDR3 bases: TGTGCCAGCAGCTTAACGGGGCAGGGGGAATACACAGATACGCAGTATTTT. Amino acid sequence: CASSLTGQGEYTDTQYF.

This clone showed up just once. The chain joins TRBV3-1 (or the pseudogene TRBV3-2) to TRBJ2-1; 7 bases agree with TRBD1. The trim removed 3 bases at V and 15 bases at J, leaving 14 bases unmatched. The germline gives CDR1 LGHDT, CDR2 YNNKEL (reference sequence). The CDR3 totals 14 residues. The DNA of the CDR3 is TGTGCCAGCAGCCATACAGGGGTACGGGCCGGCCCGTTCTTC. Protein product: CASSHTGVRAGPFF.

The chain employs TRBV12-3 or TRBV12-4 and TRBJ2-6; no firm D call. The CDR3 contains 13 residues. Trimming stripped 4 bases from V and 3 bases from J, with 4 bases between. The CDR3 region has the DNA TGTGCCAGCAGTTCGAGTGGGGCCAACGTCCTGACTTTC. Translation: CASSSSGANVLTF.

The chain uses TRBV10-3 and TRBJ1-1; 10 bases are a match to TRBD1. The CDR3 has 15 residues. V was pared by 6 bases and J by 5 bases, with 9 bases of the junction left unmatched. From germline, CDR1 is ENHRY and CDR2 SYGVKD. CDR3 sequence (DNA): TGTGCCATCAGGATATCCGGGACAGGGGAAACTGAAGCTTTCTTT. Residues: CAIRISGTGETEAFF.

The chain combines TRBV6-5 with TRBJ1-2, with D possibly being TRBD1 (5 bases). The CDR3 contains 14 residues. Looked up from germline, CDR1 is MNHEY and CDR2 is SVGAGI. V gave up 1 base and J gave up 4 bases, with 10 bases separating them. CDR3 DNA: TGTGCCAGCAGTTACTATGACAGCACCTATGGCTACACCTTC. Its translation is CASSYYDSTYGYTF.

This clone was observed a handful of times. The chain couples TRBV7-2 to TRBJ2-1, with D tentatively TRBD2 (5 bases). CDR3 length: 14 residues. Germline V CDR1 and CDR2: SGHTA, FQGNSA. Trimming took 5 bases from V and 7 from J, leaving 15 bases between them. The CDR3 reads CASSQVGVWNEQFF. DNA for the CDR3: TGTGCCAGCAGCCAGGTCGGGGTTTGGAATGAGCAGTTCTTC.

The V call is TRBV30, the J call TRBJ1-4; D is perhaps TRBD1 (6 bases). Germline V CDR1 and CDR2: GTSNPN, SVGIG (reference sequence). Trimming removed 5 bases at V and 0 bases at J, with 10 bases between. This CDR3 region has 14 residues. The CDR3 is CAWASGATNEKLFF. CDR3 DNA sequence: TGTGCCTGGGCCTCAGGGGCAACTAATGAAAAACTGTTTTTT.

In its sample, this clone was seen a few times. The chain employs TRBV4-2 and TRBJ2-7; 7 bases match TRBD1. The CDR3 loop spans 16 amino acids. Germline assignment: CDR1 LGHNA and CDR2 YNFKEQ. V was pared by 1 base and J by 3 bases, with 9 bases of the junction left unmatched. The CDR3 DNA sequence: TGTGCCAGCAGCCAAGCTGGACAGGCCCTGGTCTACGAGCAGTACTTC. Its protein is CASSQAGQALVYEQYF.

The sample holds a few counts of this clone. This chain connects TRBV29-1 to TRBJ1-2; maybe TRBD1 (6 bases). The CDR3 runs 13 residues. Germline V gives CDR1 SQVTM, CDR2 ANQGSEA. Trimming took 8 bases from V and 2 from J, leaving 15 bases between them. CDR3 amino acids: CSHSGGANYGYTF. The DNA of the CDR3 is TGCAGCCATAGCGGGGGCGCAAACTATGGCTACACCTTC.

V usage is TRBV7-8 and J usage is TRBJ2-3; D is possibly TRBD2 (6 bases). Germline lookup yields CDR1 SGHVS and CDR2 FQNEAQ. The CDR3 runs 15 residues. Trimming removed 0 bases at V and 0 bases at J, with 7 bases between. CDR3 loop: CASSLAGTSTDTQYF. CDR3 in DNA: TGTGCCAGCAGCTTAGCAGGGACTAGCACAGATACGCAGTATTTT. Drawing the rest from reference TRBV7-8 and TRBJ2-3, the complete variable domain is GAGVSQSPRYKVAKRGQDVALRCDPISGHVSLFWYQQALGQGPEFLTYFQNEAQLDKSGLPSDRFFAERPEGSVSTLKIQRTQQEDSAVYLCASSLAGTSTDTQYFGPGTRLTVL.

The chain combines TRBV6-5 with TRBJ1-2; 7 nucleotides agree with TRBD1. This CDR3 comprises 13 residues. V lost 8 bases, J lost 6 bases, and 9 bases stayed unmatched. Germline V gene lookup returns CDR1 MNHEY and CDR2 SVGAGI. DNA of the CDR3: TGTGCCAGCGGGGCAGGGGGAGAGGATGGCTACACCTTC. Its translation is CASGAGGEDGYTF.

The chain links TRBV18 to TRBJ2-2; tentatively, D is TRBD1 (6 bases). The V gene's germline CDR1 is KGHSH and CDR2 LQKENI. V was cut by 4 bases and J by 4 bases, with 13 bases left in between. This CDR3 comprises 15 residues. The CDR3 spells CASSLPQGFTGELFF. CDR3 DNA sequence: TGTGCCAGCTCACTACCACAGGGTTTCACCGGGGAGCTGTTTTTT.

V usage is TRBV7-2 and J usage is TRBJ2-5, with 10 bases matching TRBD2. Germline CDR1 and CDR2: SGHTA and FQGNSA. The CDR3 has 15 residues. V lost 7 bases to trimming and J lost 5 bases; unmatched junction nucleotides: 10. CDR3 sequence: CASTQIAGGAETQYF. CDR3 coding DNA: TGTGCCAGCACCCAAATAGCGGGAGGTGCGGAGACCCAGTACTTC.